The 15 T cell receptor beta chains below were found in one sample sequenced in a study of blood T cell repertoires in COVID-19. Sequencing was performed with immunoSEQ multiplex PCR; in TCRdb, only in-frame clones are kept and a portion is missing. The sample gives 200,000 to 300,000 clones, approximately 85% of which show up once; roughly 5% is in the top ten. Sequencing was performed on peripheral blood. These receptors originate from a man aged 50 to 60 with COVID-19, enrolled during active disease.

The CDR3, as DNA: TGTGCCAGCAGCTGGAGAGACAGGGTCGGCACAGATACGCAGTATTTT. Encoded protein: CASSWRDRVGTDTQYF. The chain combines TRBV7-6 with TRBJ2-3; 7 bases are a match to TRBD1. The length of the CDR3 is 16 residues. Germline V gives CDR1 SGHVS, CDR2 FNYEAQ. V gave up 4 bases and J gave up 1 base; unmatched junction bases: 8.

The rearrangement joins TRBV19 to TRBJ1-2; D is perhaps TRBD1 (6 bases). The CDR3 length is 13 residues. Germline V gene sequence: CDR1 LNHDA, CDR2 SQIVND (reference sequence). Trimming removed 4 bases from V and 10 bases from J, with 16 bases in between. The CDR3 DNA reads as TGTGCCAGTAGTAAGAACACCGGGACACCCTACACCTTC. Encoded protein: CASSKNTGTPYTF.

CDR3 nucleotide sequence: TGTGCCATCCAATCCGAGGACACCTTCAATCAGCCCCAGCATTTT. Protein sequence: CAIQSEDTFNQPQHF. The rearrangement links TRBV7-9 to TRBJ1-5; tentative D call: TRBD1 (5 bases). Germline CDR1 reads SEHNR; CDR2 reads FQNEAQ (reference sequence). This CDR3 comprises 15 residues. Trimming stripped 10 bases from V and 3 bases from J, with 19 bases between.

The rearrangement links TRBV7-9 to TRBJ2-3; 8 nucleotides align to TRBD1. Germline CDR1 reads SEHNR; CDR2 reads FQNEAQ (reference sequence). V dropped 5 bases and J dropped 7; count of bases not matched to a gene: 5. The CDR3 has 13 amino acids. The CDR3 DNA reads TGTGCCAGCAGCCCCAACAGGGGGAATACGCAGTATTTT. Its protein is CASSPNRGNTQYF.

The rearrangement uses TRBV18 and TRBJ1-4; 9 bases align to TRBD1. Germline values: CDR1 KGHSH, CDR2 LQKENI. V lost 3 bases, J lost 5 bases, and 7 bases stayed unmatched. CDR3 length equals 16 residues. The CDR3 loop reads CASSPNTQGANEKLFF. CDR3 sequence (DNA): TGTGCCAGCTCACCGAACACACAGGGGGCGAATGAAAAACTGTTTTTT.

The chain employs TRBV5-8 and TRBJ1-1, with a tentative D call TRBD1 (5 bases). CDR1 is SGHTS, CDR2 YDEGEE, per germline. V lost 1 base and J 3 bases, leaving 7 bases between the germline ends. This CDR3 comprises 13 residues. CDR3 amino acids: CASSLTGHTEAFF. CDR3 DNA: TGTGCCAGCAGCTTGACAGGTCACACTGAAGCTTTCTTT.

This clone came up once. This sequence joins TRBV5-1 and TRBJ2-6; TRBD1 agrees at 7 bases. CDR3 length equals 15 residues. CDR1 is SGHRS and CDR2 is YFSETQ in the germline V gene. J lost 2 bases, V lost 4 bases, and 3 bases had no gene match. For the CDR3, the DNA is TGCGCCAGCAGCACACAGGGGACTGGGGCCAACGTCCTGACTTTC. Residues: CASSTQGTGANVLTF.

The chain combines TRBV6-2 or TRBV6-3 with TRBJ2-3; 9 positions match TRBD2. Germline V CDR1 and CDR2: MNHEY, SVGEGT. Trimming cost V 1 base and J 3 bases; bases outside gene matches: 5. The CDR3 covers 16 residues. The CDR3 DNA reads as TGTGCCAGCAGTTACTGGCGGGGGGGCGGGACAGATACGCAGTATTTT. It translates to CASSYWRGGGTDTQYF.

The chain links TRBV3-1 (or the pseudogene TRBV3-2) to TRBJ2-2, with 9 nucleotides matching TRBD1. Germline loops: CDR1 LGHDT, CDR2 YNNKEL (reference sequence). This CDR3 is 15 amino acids long. Trimming cost V 1 base and J 8 bases; bases outside gene matches: 5. Here the CDR3 DNA reads TGTGCCAGCAGCCAAGTACAGGGGGCTCAGGGGGAGCTGTTTTTT. It encodes CASSQVQGAQGELFF.

The chain links TRBV5-1 to TRBJ2-1; D not certain. The V and J ends lost 4 bases and 10 bases respectively, with 12 bases between them. Germline V gene data show CDR1 as SGHRS and CDR2 as YFSETQ. The CDR3 has 12 residues. CDR3 DNA: TGCGCCAGCAGCGCTAGGAGTGTAGAGCAGTTCTTC. It yields the protein CASSARSVEQFF.

The rearrangement joins TRBV10-2 to TRBJ2-7, with a tentative D call TRBD2 (5 bases). The CDR3 covers 15 residues. CDR1 and CDR2 (germline): WSHSY, SAAADI. Between the trimmed V and J ends, which lost 3 bases and 1 base, there was a span of 13 bases. The CDR3 DNA sequence: TGCGCCAGCAGTGAAGCGGCTAGCCATTCCTACGAGCAGTACTTC. This encodes CASSEAASHSYEQYF.

The J gene is TRBJ2-7, the V gene TRBV6-1, with 7 bases identical to TRBD2. Germline CDR1 is MNHNS and CDR2 is SASEGT. This CDR3 spans 15 amino acids. V was clipped by 3 bases and J by 5 bases; unmatched bases: 10. The CDR3 sequence is CASSDREGGLDEQYF. In DNA form, the CDR3 reads TGTGCCAGCAGTGATCGCGAGGGAGGGCTGGACGAGCAGTACTTC.

The rearrangement uses TRBV5-1 and TRBJ1-4; D might be TRBD1 (5 bases). Per germline, CDR1 SGHRS and CDR2 YFSETQ. The length of the CDR3 is 15 residues. The germline V and J ends were trimmed by 4 bases and 7 bases, with 17 bases remaining between them. The CDR3 reads CASSPGSGGGEKLFF. In nucleotides, the CDR3 is TGCGCCAGCAGCCCCGGAAGCGGGGGGGGTGAAAAACTGTTTTTT.

This sequence joins TRBV5-1 and TRBJ2-7; D unclear. The CDR3 has 14 residues. Trimming pared 0 bases from V and 0 bases from J, leaving 7 bases between. Germline loops: CDR1 SGHRS, CDR2 YFSETQ. CDR3 sequence reads: CASSLGRSSYEQYF. CDR3 nucleotide sequence: TGCGCCAGCAGCTTGGGGCGGAGCTCCTACGAGCAGTACTTC.

The V call is TRBV3-1 (or the pseudogene TRBV3-2), the J call TRBJ2-2; D is undetermined. The germline V and J ends were trimmed by 1 base and 5 bases, with 14 bases remaining between them. CDR3 length: 16 amino acids. Germline V gives CDR1 LGHDT, CDR2 YNNKEL (reference sequence). Here the CDR3 reads CASSQVVLVGTGELFF. The CDR3 DNA follows: TGTGCCAGCAGCCAAGTGGTTCTAGTCGGGACCGGGGAGCTGTTTTTT.